The T cell receptor (beta chain) described here comes from a study of T cell responses to AZD1222 COVID-19 vaccine. Study-level points and caveats: Across spike, vaccine-associated CD4 TCRs were found, dominant at 160-218 and 743-854.

Comment on this clone: Its antigen is currently unknown.

Germline assignment: CDR1 LNHDA and CDR2 SQIVND (reference sequence). The CDR3 has 13 residues. V shed 10 bases and J shed 8 bases, with 20 bases lying between them. Doses given second, at about 4 or about 12 weeks, were pooled. Profiling relied on immunoSEQ multiplex PCR, and the TCRdb table lists in-frame clones only, not all of them. The data show about 81,000 clones, 75% to 95% seen once. Source: peripheral blood, taken 28 days after the second AZD1222 dose. The source of this sequence is an adult who received the AZD1222 COVID-19 vaccine. The genes are TRBV19 and TRBJ1-1; a weak D match, TRBD1 (5 bases). CDR3 region: CATSSGLGSEAFF. The CDR3 nucleotides read TGTGCCACATCCTCAGGGTTGGGTTCGGAAGCTTTCTTT.